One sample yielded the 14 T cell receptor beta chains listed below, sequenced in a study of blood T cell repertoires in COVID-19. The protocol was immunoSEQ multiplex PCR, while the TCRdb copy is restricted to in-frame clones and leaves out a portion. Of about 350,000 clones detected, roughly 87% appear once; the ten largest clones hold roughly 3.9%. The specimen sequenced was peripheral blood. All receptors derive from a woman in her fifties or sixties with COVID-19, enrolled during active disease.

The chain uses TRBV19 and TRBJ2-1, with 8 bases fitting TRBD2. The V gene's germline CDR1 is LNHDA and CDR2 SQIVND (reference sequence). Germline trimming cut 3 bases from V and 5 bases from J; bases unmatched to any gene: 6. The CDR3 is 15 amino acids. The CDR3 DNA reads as TGTGCCAGTAGTATTTTGGCGGGAGGCAACAATGAGCAGTTCTTC. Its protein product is CASSILAGGNNEQFF. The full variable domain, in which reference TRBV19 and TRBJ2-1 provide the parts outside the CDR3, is DGGITQSPKYLFRKEGQNVTLSCEQNLNHDAMYWYRQDPGQGLRLIYYSQIVNDFQKGDIAEGYSVSREKKESFPLTVTSAQKNPTAFYLCASSILAGGNNEQFFGPGTRLTVL.

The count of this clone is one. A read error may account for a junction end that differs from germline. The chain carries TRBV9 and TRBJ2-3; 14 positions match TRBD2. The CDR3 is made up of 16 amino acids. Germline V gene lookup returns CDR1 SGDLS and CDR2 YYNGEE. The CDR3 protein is CACSHRTSGGTDTQYF. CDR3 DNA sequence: TGTGCCTGCAGCCATCGGACTAGCGGGGGGACAGATACGCAGTATTTT.

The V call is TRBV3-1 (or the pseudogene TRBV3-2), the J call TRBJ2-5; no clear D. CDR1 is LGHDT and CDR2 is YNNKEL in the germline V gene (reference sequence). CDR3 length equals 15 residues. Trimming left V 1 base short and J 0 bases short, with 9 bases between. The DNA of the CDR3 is TGTGCCAGCAGCCAAGGGCAAACAAACCAAGAGACCCAGTACTTC. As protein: CASSQGQTNQETQYF.

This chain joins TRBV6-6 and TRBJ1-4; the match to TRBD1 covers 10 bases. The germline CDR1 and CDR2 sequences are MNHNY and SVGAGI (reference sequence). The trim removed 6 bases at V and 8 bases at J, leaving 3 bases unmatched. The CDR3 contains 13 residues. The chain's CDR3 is CASSRTGGEKLFF. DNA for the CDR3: TGTGCCAGCAGCCGGACAGGGGGAGAAAAACTGTTTTTT.

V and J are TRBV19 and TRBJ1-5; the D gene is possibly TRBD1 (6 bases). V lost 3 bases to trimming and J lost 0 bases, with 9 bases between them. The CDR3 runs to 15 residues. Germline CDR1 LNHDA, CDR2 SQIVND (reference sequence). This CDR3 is CASSIRGYSNQPQHF. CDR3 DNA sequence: TGTGCCAGTAGTATCAGGGGCTATAGCAATCAGCCCCAGCATTTT.

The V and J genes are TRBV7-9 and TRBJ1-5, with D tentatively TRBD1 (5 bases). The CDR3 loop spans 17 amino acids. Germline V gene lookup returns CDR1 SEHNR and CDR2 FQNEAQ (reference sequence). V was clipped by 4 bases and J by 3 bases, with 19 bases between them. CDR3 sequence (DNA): TGTGCCAGCAGCTCCGTGGGTTTAGACAGAGCCAATCAGCCCCAGCATTTT. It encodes CASSSVGLDRANQPQHF. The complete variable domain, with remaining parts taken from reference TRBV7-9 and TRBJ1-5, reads DTGVSQNPRHKITKRGQNVTFRCDPISEHNRLYWYRQTLGQGPEFLTYFQNEAQLEKSRLLSDRFSAERPKGSFSTLEIQRTEQGDSAMYLCASSSVGLDRANQPQHFGDGTRLSIL.

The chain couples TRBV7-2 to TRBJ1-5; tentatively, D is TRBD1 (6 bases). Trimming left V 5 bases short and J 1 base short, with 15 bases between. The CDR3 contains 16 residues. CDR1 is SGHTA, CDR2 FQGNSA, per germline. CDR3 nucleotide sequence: TGTGCCAGCAGCCCTCTAGGGGGAGTCAGCAATCAGCCCCAGCATTTT. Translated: CASSPLGGVSNQPQHF. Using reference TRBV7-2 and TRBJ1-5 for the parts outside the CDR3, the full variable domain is GAGVSQSPSNKVTEKGKDVELRCDPISGHTALYWYRQSLGQGLEFLIYFQGNSAPDKSGLPSDRFSAERTGGSVSTLTIQRTQQEDSAVYLCASSPLGGVSNQPQHFGDGTRLSIL.

CDR3 residues: CASFPKGGAADTQYF. Written as DNA, the CDR3 is TGTGCCAGCTTCCCTAAGGGAGGGGCGGCAGATACGCAGTATTTT. The chain uses TRBV6-4 and TRBJ2-3, with TRBD2 matching 7 bases. Per germline, CDR1 MRHNA and CDR2 SNTAGT. This CDR3 contains 15 residues. The junction had 12 bases not matched to a gene; V was cut back by 8 bases and J by 4 bases.

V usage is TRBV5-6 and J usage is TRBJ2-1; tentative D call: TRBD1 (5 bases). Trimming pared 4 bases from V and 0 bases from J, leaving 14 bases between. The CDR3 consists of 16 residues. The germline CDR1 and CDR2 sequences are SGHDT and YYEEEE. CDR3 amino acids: CASSALQESSYNEQFF. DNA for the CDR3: TGTGCCAGCAGCGCCTTACAGGAAAGCTCCTACAATGAGCAGTTCTTC. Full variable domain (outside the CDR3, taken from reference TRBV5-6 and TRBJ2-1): DAGVTQSPTHLIKTRGQQVTLRCSPKSGHDTVSWYQQALGQGPQFIFQYYEEEERQRGNFPDRFSGHQFPNYSSELNVNALLLGDSALYLCASSALQESSYNEQFFGPGTRLTVL.

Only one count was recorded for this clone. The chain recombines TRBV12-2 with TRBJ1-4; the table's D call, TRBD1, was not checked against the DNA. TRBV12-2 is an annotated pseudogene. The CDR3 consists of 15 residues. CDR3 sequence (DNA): TGTGCAAGTCGCTTAGATGGCCAGATCATTGAAAAACTGTTTTTT. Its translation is CASRLDGQIIEKLFF.

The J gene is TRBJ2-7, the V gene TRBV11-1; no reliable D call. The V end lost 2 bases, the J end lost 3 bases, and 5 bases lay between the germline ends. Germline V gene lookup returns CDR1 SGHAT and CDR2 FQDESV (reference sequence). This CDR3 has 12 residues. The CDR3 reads CASSLTSYEQYF. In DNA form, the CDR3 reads TGTGCCAGCAGCTTAACCAGCTACGAGCAGTACTTC.

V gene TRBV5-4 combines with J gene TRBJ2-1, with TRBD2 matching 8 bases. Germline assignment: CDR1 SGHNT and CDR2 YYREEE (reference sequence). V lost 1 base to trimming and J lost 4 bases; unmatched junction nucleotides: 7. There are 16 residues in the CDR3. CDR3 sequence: CASSLLGRGVYNEQFF. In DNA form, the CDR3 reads TGTGCCAGCAGCTTGTTAGGGCGGGGGGTTTACAATGAGCAGTTCTTC.

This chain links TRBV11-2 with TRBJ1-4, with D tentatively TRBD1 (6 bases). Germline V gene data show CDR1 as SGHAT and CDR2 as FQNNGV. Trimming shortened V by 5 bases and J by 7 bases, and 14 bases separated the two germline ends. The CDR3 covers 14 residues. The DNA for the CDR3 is TGTGCCAGCAGCCGATCAGGGGTTACTGAAAAACTGTTTTTT. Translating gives CASSRSGVTEKLFF.

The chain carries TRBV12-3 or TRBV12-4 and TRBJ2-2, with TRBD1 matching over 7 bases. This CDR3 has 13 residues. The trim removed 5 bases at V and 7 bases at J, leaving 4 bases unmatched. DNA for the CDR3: TGTGCCAGCAGTACAGGGGTGAGCGGGGAGCTGTTTTTT. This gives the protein CASSTGVSGELFF.